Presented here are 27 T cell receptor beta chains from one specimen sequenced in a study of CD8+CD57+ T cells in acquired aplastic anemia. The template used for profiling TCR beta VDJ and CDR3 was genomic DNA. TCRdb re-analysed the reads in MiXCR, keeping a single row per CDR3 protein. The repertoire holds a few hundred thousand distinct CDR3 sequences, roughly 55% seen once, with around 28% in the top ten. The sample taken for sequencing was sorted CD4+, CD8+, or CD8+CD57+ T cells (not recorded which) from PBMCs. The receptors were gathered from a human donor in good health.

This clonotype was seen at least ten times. CDR3 in DNA: TGCAGTGCTAGAGATCCGGGACTAGCGGGAGTGGCAGATACGCAGTATTTT. As protein: CSARDPGLAGVADTQYF. The gene calls are TRBV20-1 and TRBJ2-3, with TRBD2 matching over 14 bases. This CDR3 contains 17 residues. Germline loops: CDR1 DFQATT, CDR2 SNEGSKA (reference sequence). Trimming cost V 0 bases and J 4 bases; bases outside gene matches: 6.

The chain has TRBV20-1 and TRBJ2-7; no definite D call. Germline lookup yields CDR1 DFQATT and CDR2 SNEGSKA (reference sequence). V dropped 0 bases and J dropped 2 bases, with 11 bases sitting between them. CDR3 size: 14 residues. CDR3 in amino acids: CSARDRARTYEQYF. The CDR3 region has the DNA TGCAGTGCTAGAGATCGGGCTAGAACCTACGAGCAGTACTTC.

The CDR3 region is CASSSRWGDTQYF. CDR3 bases: TGTGCCAGCAGCTCCCGGTGGGGGGATACGCAGTATTTT. The V gene is TRBV7-8, the J gene TRBJ2-3, with D perhaps given as TRBD1 or TRBD2 (5 bases each). Looked up from germline, CDR1 is SGHVS and CDR2 is FQNEAQ. V lost 4 bases and J lost 6, with 11 bases in between. The CDR3 is 13 residues long.

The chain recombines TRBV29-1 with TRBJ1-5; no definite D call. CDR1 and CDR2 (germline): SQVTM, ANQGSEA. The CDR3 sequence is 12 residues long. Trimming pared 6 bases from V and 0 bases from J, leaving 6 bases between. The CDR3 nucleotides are TGCAGCGTGGCCAATAGCAATCAGCCCCAGCATTTT. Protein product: CSVANSNQPQHF.

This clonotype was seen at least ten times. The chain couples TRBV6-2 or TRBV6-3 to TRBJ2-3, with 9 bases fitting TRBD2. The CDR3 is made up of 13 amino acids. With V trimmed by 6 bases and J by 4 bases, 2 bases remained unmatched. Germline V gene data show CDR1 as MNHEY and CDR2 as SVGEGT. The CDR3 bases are TGTGCCAGCAGCCAGCGGGGGGCAGATACGCAGTATTTT. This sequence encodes CASSQRGADTQYF.

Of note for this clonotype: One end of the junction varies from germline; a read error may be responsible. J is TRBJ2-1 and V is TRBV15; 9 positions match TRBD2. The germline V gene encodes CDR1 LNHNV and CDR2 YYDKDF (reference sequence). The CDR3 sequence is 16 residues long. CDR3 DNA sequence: TGTGCCATCAGCTCGACCGCGGGGGGGGCCTACAATGAGCAGTTCTTC. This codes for CAISSTAGGAYNEQFF.

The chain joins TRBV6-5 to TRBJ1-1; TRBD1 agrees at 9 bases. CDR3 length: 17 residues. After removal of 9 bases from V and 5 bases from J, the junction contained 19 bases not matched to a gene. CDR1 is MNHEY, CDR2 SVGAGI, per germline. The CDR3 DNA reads TGTGCCAGTCTACCTAGGTCGCTTGGGGGACAGGGTACTGAAGCTTTCTTT. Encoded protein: CASLPRSLGGQGTEAFF.

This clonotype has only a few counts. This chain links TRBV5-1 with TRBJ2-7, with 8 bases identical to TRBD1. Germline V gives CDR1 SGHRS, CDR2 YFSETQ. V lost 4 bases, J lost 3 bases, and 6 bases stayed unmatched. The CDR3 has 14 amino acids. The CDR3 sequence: CASSKGQAHYEQYF. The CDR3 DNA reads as TGCGCCAGCAGCAAGGGACAGGCCCACTACGAGCAGTACTTC.

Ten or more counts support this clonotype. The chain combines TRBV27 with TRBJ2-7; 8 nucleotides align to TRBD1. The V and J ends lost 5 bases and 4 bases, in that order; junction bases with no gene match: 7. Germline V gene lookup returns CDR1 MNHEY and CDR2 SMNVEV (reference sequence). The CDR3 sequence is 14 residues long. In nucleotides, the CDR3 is TGTGCCAGCAGTCCTACGACAGGGGATTACGAGCAGTACTTC. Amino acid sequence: CASSPTTGDYEQYF.

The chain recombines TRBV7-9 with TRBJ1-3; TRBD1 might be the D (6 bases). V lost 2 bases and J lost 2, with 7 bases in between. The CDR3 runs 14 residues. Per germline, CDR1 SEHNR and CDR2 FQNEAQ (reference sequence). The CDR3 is CASSLSGAGNTIYF. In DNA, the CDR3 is TGTGCCAGCAGCTTATCAGGGGCTGGAAACACCATATATTTT.

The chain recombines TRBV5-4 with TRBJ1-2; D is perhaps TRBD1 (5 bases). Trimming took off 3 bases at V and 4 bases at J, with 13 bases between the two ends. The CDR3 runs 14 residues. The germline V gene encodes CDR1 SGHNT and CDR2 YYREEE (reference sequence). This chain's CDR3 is CASSYRRDGYGYTF. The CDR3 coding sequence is TGTGCCAGCAGCTACCGCAGGGACGGCTATGGCTACACCTTC. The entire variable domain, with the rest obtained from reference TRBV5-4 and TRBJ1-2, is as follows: ETGVTQSPTHLIKTRGQQVTLRCSSQSGHNTVSWYQQALGQGPQFIFQYYREEENGRGNFPPRFSGLQFPNYSSELNVNALELDDSALYLCASSYRRDGYGYTFGSGTRLTVV.

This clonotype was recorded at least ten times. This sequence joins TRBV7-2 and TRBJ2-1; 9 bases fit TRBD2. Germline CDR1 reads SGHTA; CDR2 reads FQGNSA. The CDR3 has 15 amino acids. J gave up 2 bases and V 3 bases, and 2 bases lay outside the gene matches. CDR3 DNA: TGTGCCAGCAGCTTCGCGGGGGGGCCCTACAATGAGCAGTTCTTC. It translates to CASSFAGGPYNEQFF. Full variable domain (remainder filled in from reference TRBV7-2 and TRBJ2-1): GAGVSQSPSNKVTEKGKDVELRCDPISGHTALYWYRQSLGQGLEFLIYFQGNSAPDKSGLPSDRFSAERTGGSVSTLTIQRTQQEDSAVYLCASSFAGGPYNEQFFGPGTRLTVL.

The DNA of the CDR3 is TGCGCCAGCAGTCGACAGGCTGAAGCTTTCTTT. It is translated as CASSRQAEAFF. The chain links TRBV10-2 to TRBJ1-1; D is perhaps TRBD1 (6 bases). CDR1 and CDR2 (germline): WSHSY, SAAADI. V lost 5 bases to trimming and J lost 6 bases, with 7 bases between them. This CDR3 spans 11 amino acids.

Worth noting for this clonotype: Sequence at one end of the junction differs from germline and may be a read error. DNA for the CDR3: TGTGCCAGCAGCTCTAGCAATGGCTGCACCTTC. Residues: CASSSSNGCTF. The gene calls are TRBV7-9 and TRBJ1-2; D remains unclear. The germline CDR1 and CDR2 sequences are SEHNR and FQNEAQ (reference sequence). The CDR3 has 11 residues.

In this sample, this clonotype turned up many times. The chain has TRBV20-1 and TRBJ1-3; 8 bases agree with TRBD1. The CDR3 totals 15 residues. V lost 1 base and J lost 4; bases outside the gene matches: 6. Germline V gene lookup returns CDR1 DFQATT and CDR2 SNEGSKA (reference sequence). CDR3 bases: TGCAGTGCTAGAGGGACAGGGTGGTCGGGAAACACCATATATTTT. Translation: CSARGTGWSGNTIYF.

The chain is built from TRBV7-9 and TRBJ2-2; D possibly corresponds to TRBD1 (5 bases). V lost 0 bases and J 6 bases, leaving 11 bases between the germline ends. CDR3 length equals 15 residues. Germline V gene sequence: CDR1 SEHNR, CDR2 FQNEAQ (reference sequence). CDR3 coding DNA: TGTGCCAGCAGCTTAGCGGGGCAGAAGGCCGGGGAGCTGTTTTTT. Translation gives CASSLAGQKAGELFF.

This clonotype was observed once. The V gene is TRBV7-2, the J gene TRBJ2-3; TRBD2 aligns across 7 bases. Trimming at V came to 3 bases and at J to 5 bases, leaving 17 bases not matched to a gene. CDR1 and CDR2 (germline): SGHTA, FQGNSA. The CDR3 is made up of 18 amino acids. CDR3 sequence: CASSFKSGGGSSGDTQYF. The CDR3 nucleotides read TGTGCCAGCAGCTTCAAATCCGGCGGCGGGAGCTCTGGAGATACGCAGTATTTT.

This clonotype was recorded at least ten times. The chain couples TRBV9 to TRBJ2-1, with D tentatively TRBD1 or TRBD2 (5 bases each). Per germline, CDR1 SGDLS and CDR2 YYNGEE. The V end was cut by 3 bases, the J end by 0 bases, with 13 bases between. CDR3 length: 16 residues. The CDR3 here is CASSEGTAASYNEQFF. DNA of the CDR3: TGTGCCAGCAGCGAGGGGACGGCCGCCTCCTACAATGAGCAGTTCTTC.

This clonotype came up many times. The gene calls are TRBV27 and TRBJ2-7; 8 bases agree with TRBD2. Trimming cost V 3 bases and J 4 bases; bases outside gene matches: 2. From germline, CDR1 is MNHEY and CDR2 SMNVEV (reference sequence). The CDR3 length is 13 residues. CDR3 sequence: CASSFGTRYEQYF. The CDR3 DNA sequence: TGTGCCAGCAGTTTCGGGACTAGGTACGAGCAGTACTTC.

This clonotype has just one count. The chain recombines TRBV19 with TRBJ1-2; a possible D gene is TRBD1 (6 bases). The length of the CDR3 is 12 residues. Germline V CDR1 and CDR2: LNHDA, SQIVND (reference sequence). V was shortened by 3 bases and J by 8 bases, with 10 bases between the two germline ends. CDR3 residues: CASSMSGEGYTF. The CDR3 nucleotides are TGTGCCAGTAGTATGTCAGGGGAGGGCTACACCTTC.

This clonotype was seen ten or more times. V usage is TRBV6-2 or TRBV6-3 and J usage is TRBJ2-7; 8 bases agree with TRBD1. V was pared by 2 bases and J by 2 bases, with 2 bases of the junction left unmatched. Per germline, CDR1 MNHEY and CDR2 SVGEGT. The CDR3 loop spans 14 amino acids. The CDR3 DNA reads TGTGCCAGCAGTTACGTACAGGGGGCCTACGAGCAGTACTTC. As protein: CASSYVQGAYEQYF.

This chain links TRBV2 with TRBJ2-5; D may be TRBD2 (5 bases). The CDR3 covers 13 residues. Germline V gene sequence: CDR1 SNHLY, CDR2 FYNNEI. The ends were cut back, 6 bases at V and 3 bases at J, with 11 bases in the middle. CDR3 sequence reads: CASSAGLKETQYF. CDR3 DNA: TGTGCCAGCAGCGCGGGCCTGAAAGAGACCCAGTACTTC.

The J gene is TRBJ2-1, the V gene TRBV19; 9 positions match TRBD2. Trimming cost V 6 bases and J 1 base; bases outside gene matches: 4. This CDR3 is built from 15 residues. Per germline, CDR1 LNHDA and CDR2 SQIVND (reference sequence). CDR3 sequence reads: CASRTSGYSYNEQFF. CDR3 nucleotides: TGTGCCAGTAGGACTAGCGGATATTCCTACAATGAGCAGTTCTTC.

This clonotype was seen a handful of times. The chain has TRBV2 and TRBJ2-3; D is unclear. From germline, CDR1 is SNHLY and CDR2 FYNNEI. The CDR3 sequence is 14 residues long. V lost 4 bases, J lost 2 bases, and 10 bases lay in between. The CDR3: CASSARTSTDTQYF. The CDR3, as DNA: TGTGCCAGCAGTGCACGAACCTCCACAGATACGCAGTATTTT.

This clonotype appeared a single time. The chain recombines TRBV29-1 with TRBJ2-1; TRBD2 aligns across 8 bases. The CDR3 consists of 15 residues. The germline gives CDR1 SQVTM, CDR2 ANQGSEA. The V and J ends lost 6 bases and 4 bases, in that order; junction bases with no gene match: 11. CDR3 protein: CSVATSADSYNEQFF. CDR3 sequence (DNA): TGCAGCGTCGCGACTAGCGCGGACAGTTACAATGAGCAGTTCTTC.

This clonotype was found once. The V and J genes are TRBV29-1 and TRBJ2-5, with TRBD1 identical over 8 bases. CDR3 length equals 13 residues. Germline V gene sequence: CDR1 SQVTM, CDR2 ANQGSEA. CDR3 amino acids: CSALAGGAETQYF. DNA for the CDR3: TGCAGTGCCCTGGCAGGGGGCGCGGAGACCCAGTACTTC.

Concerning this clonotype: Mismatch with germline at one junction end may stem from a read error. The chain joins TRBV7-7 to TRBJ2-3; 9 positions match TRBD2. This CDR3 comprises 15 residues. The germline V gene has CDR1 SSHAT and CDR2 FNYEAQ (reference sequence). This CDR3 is CASSLVGGRADTQYF. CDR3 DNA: TGTGCTAGCAGCTTAGTCGGCGGGAGGGCAGATACGCAGTATTTT.